This passage covers 5 T cell receptor beta chains from one sample sequenced in a study of blood T cell repertoires in COVID-19. Data came from immunoSEQ multiplex PCR; TCRdb stores just in-frame clones and leaves some out. Of 290,000 or so clones in the sample, roughly 85% are singletons; the top ten hold roughly 5.3%. Sequenced input: peripheral blood. These receptor sequences come from a man between 45 and 60 years old with active or convalescent COVID-19.

The J gene is TRBJ2-7, the V gene TRBV6-5, with 12 positions matching TRBD2. Unmatched junction bases numbered 4, after V lost 6 bases and J lost 7 bases. Germline assignment: CDR1 MNHEY and CDR2 SVGAGI. The CDR3 loop spans 13 amino acids. This CDR3 is CASRPGLAGEQYF. DNA of the CDR3: TGTGCCAGCAGACCCGGACTAGCGGGGGAGCAGTACTTC.

This chain joins TRBV5-1 and TRBJ2-3; tentative D call: TRBD2 (6 bases). This CDR3 has 15 residues. V lost 0 bases and J lost 5, with 13 bases in between. Germline loops: CDR1 SGHRS, CDR2 YFSETQ. The CDR3 loop reads CASSLDGGARDTQYF. The CDR3 bases are TGCGCCAGCAGCTTGGACGGGGGAGCGAGAGATACGCAGTATTTT.

This sequence joins TRBV29-1 and TRBJ2-7; 7 bases line up with TRBD1. Trimming removed 6 bases from V and 3 bases from J; junction bases left unmatched: 14. This CDR3 region has 15 residues. CDR1 is SQVTM, CDR2 ANQGSEA, per germline. The CDR3 reads CSVRLVQGNFYEQYF. In nucleotides, the CDR3 is TGCAGCGTGAGGTTGGTACAGGGGAATTTCTACGAGCAGTACTTC.

The rearrangement joins TRBV5-1 to TRBJ2-3; possible D gene TRBD1, 6 bases. Germline values: CDR1 SGHRS, CDR2 YFSETQ. This CDR3 contains 15 residues. The V gene lost 1 base and the J gene lost 2 bases, with 11 bases spanning the gap. Here the CDR3 DNA reads TGCGCCAGCAGCTTGCAGGACAGCTACACAGATACGCAGTATTTT. It encodes CASSLQDSYTDTQYF.

The chain employs TRBV27 and TRBJ2-7; 8 nucleotides line up with TRBD1. The germline V gene has CDR1 MNHEY and CDR2 SMNVEV (reference sequence). This CDR3 spans 15 amino acids. With 5 bases clipped from V and 2 bases from J, the junction kept 8 bases outside the gene matches. This chain's CDR3 is CASSLRRDRTYEQYF. The CDR3 DNA sequence: TGTGCCAGCAGTCTTCGTCGGGACAGGACCTACGAGCAGTACTTC.